The clone carrying this TCR beta chain was counted only a few times. Its cognate antigen is unknown. One entry per CDR3 protein, called by TCRdb with MiXCR from the reads. The table has 830,000 or so distinct CDR3 sequences, approximately 32% seen once. The sample comes from a study of T cell repertoires in cytomegalovirus infection. Findings and caveats of the study: In two of eight donors, the top clonotype was HLA-C-restricted CMV-specific.

This material consisted of cultured CD8+ T cells from PBMCs, taken from culture after CMV antigen stimulation. This TCR came from a human donor in good health (CMV status not recorded). Some clones in this sample may be carry-over from other donors' samples.

This CDR3 is CASSLGLGAAAYEKLFF. CDR3 DNA sequence: TGTGCCAGCAGCTTAGGATTAGGTGCAGCAGCATATGAAAAACTGTTTTTT. The rearrangement uses TRBV7-2 and TRBJ1-4; no clear D gene. Trimming took 1 base from V and 6 from J, leaving 18 bases between them. The CDR3 contains 17 residues. Germline CDR1 is SGHTA and CDR2 is FQGNSA.